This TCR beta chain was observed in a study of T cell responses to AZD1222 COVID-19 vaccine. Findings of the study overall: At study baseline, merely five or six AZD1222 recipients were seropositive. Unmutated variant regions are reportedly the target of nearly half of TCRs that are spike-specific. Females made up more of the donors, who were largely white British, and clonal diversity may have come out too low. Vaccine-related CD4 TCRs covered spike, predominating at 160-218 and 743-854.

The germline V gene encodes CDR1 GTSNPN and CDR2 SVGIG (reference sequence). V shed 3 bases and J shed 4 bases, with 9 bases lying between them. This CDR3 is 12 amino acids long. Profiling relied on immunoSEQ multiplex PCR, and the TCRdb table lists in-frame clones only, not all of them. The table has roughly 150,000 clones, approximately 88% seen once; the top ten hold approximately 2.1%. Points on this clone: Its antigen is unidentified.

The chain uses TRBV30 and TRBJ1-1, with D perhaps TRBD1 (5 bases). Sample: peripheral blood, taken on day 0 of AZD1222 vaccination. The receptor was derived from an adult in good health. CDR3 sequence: CAWSTGTTEAFF. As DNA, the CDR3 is TGTGCCTGGAGCACAGGCACCACTGAAGCTTTCTTT.